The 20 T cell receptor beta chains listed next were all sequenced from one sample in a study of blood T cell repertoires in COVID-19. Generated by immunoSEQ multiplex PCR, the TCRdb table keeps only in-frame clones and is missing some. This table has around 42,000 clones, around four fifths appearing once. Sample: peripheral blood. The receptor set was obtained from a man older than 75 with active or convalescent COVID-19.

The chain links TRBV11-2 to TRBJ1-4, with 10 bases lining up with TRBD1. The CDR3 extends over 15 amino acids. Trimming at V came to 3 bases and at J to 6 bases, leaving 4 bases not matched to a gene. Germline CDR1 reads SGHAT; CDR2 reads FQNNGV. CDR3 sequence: CASSFRTGGDEKLFF. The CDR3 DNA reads TGTGCCAGCAGCTTCAGGACAGGGGGAGATGAAAAACTGTTTTTT.

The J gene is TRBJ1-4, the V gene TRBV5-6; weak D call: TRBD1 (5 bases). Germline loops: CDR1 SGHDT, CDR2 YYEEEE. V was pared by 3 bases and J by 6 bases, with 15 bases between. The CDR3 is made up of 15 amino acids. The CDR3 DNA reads TGTGCCAGCAGCTCCGACAGATTCATGGATGAAAAACTGTTTTTT. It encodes CASSSDRFMDEKLFF.

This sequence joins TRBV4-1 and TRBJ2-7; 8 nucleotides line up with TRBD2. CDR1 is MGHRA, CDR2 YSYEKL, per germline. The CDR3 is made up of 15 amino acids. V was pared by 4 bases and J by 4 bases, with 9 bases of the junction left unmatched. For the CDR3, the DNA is TGCGCCAGCAGCCCCGTGGCGGGGGGAGGGTACGAGCAGTACTTC. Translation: CASSPVAGGGYEQYF.

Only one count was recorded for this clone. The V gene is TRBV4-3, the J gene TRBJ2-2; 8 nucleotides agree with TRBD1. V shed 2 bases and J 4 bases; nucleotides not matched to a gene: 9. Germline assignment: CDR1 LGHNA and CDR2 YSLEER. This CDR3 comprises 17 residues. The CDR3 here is CASSQPTGAQGTGELFF. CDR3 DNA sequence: TGCGCCAGCAGCCAACCGACAGGGGCGCAGGGCACCGGGGAGCTGTTTTTT.

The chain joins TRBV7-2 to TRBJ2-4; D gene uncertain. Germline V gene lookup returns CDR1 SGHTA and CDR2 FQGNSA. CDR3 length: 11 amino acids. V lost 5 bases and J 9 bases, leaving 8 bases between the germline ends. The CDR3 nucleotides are TGTGCCAGCAGCGCCAGTGTCATTCAGTACTTC. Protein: CASSASVIQYF.

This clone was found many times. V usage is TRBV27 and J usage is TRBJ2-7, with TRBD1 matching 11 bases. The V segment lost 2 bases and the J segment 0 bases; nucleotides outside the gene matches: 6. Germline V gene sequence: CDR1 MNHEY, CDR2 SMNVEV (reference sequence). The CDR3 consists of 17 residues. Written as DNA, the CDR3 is TGTGCCAGCAGTTTACATGGACAGGGGGCGGGCTCCTACGAGCAGTACTTC. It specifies CASSLHGQGAGSYEQYF.

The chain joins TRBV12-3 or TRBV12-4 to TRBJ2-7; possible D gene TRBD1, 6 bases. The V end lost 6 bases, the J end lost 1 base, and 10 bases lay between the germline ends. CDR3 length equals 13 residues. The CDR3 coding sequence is TGTGCCAGCAGCCACAGGGAGTCCTACGAGCAGTACTTC. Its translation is CASSHRESYEQYF.

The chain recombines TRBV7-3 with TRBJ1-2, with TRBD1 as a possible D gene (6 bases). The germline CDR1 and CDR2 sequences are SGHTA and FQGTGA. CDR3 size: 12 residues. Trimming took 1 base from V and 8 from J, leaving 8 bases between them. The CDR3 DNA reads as TGTGCCAGCAGCTTAATGGGGGCAGGCTACACCTTC. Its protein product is CASSLMGAGYTF.

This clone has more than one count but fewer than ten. The DNA for the CDR3 is TGTGCCAGCAGTTTACAGGGACAGGCCACTGAAGCTTTCTTT. It translates to CASSLQGQATEAFF. V is TRBV27 and J is TRBJ1-1; 8 nucleotides align to TRBD1. The CDR3 is 14 residues long. V lost 2 bases and J lost 4; bases outside the gene matches: 3. Germline loops: CDR1 MNHEY, CDR2 SMNVEV (reference sequence).

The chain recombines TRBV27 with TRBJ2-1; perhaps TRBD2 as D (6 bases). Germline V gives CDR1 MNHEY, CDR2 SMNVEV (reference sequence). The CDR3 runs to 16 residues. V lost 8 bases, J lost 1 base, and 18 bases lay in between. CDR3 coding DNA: TGTGCCAGCGTAAGAAAGGGGACTGGTTCCTACAATGAGCAGTTCTTC. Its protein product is CASVRKGTGSYNEQFF.

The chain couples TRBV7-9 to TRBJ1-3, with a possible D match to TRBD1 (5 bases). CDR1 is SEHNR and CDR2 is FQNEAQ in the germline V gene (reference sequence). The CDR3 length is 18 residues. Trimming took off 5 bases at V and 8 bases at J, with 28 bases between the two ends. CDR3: CASSAAVVASSPGDTIYF. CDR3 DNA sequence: TGTGCCAGCAGCGCCGCGGTCGTTGCCAGCTCACCGGGGGACACCATATATTTT.

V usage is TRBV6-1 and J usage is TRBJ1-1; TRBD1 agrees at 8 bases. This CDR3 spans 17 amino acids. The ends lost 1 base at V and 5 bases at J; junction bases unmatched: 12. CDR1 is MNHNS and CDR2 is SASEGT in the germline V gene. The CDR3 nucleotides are TGTGCCAGCAGTGAAGGCTCCAGGGGGCAATGGTGGACTGAAGCTTTCTTT. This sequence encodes CASSEGSRGQWWTEAFF.

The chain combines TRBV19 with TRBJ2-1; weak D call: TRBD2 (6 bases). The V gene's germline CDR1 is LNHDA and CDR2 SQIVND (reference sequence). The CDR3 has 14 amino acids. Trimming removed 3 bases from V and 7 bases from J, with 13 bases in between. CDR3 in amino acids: CASSIVGAGNEQFF. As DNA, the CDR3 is TGTGCCAGTAGTATCGTAGGGGCGGGAAATGAGCAGTTCTTC.

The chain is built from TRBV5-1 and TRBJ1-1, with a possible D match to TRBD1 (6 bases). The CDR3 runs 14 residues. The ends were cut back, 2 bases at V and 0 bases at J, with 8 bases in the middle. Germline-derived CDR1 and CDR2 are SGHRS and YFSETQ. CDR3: CASSFGDMNTEAFF. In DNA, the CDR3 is TGCGCCAGCAGCTTTGGGGACATGAACACTGAAGCTTTCTTT.

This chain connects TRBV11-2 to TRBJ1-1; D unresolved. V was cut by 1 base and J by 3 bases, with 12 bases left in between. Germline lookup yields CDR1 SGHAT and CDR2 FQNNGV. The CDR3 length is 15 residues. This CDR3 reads CASSLGTKRDTEAFF. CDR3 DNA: TGTGCCAGCAGCTTAGGGACGAAGAGGGACACTGAAGCTTTCTTT. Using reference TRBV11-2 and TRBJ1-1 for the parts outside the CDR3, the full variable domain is EAGVAQSPRYKIIEKRQSVAFWCNPISGHATLYWYQQILGQGPKLLIQFQNNGVVDDSQLPKDRFSAERLKGVDSTLKIQPAKLEDSAVYLCASSLGTKRDTEAFFGQGTRLTVV.

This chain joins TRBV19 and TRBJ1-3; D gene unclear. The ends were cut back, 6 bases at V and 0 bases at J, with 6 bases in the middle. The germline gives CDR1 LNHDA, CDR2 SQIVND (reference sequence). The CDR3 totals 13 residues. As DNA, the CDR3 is TGTGCCAGTAGACTCAACTCTGGAAACACCATATATTTT. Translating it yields CASRLNSGNTIYF.

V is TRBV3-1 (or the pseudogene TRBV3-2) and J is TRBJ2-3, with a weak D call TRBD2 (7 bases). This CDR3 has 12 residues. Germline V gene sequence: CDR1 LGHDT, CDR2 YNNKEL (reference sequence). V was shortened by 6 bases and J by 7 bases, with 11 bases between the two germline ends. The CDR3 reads CASRGGANTQYF. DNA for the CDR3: TGTGCCAGCAGAGGGGGGGCAAATACGCAGTATTTT.

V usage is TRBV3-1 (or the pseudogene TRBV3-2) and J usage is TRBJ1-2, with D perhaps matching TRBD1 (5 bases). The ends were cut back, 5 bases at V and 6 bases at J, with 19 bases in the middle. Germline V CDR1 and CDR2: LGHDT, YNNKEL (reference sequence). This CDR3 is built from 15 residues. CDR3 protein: CASSDDSRVGHGYTF. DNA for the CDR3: TGTGCCAGCAGCGACGATTCCAGGGTGGGCCATGGCTACACCTTC.

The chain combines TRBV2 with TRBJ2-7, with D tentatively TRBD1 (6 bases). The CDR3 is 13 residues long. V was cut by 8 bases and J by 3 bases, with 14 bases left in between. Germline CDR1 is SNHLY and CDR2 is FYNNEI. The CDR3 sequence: CASARQVGYEQYF. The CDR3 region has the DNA TGTGCCAGCGCCCGACAGGTCGGCTACGAGCAGTACTTC.

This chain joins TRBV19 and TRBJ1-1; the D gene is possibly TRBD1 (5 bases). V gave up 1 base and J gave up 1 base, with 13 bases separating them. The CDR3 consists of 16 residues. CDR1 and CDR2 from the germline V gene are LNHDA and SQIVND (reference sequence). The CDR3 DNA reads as TGTGCCAGTAGTATAGGTGGAAGGGGCGCGAACACTGAAGCTTTCTTT. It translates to CASSIGGRGANTEAFF.